This T cell receptor beta chain was observed in a study of blood T cells in healthy people across ages. Overall study results and limits: Whereas aged donors had fewer naive CD4+ cells, long-lived donors had more of them and higher diversity.

Germline CDR1 is LGHDT and CDR2 is YNNKEL (reference sequence). The V and J ends lost 3 bases and 8 bases respectively, with 10 bases between them. The CDR3 is 13 residues long. Then a second PCR, running about 7 to 11 cycles, was carried out with a sample-barcoded 5' primer and a J-beta primer mix. Researchers report that a template-switch adaptor with 12 random nucleotides tagged each cDNA molecule. Every individual sample yielded 2.5 million or more paired-end reads (each containing CDR3). MiXCR was run by TCRdb on the 5' RACE reads, yielding one entry per CDR3 protein. Of about 1.4 million distinct CDR3 sequences listed, around 59% were seen once; the top ten hold about 6.3%. A note on this clonotype: Its antigen is undetermined.

The rearrangement joins TRBV3-1 to TRBJ1-4; D unclear. The sequencing input was blood. This sequence was found in a man aged 18-30 years in good health. CDR3 amino acids: CASSQAYEEKLFF. The CDR3 bases are TGTGCCAGCAGCCAGGCGTACGAAGAAAAACTGTTTTTT.